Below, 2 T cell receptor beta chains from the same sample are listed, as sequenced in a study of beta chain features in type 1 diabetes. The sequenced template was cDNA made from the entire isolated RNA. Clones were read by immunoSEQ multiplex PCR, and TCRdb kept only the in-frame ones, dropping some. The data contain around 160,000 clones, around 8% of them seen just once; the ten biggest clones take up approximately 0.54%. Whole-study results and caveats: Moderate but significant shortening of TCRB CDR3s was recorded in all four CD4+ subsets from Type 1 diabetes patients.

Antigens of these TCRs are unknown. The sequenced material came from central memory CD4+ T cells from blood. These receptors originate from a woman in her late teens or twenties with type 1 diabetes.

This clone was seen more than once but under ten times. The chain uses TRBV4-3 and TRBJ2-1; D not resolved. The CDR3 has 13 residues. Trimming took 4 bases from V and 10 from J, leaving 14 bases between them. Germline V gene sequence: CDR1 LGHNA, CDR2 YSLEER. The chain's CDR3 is CASSRGAWREQFF. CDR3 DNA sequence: TGCGCCAGCAGCCGAGGAGCTTGGCGCGAGCAGTTCTTC.

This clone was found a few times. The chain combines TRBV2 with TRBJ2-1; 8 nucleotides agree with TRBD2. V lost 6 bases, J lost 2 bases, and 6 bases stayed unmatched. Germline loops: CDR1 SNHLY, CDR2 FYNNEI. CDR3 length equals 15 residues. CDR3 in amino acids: CASSRLASAYNEQFF. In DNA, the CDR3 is TGTGCCAGCAGCCGACTAGCGAGTGCCTACAATGAGCAGTTCTTC.